This T cell receptor beta chain is from a study of T cell repertoires in cytomegalovirus infection. Study-level background: TCR beta signatures that were public indicated CMV infection and matching HLA type. Study outcomes and limitations: CMV-specific HLA-C-restricted TCR beta clonotypes dominated the ex vivo response. The cumulative frequency of public TCR beta families distinguished individuals who carried CMV together with the relevant HLA.

Trimming stripped 6 bases from V and 2 bases from J, with 10 bases between. CDR3 length: 13 amino acids. In this sample, this clonotype turned up many times. Its target is not known. TCRdb independently ran MiXCR on the reads; one entry per CDR3 protein. In the table there are about 130,000 distinct CDR3 sequences, 7% to 9.5% of which are singletons. Sample: PBMCs. This clonotype was obtained from a human donor in good health (CMV status not recorded). Some clones in this sample may be carry-over from other donors' samples. The chain links TRBV12-3 or TRBV12-4 to TRBJ1-2; TRBD1 is a possible D gene (6 bases). The CDR3 is CASSPTGNYGYTF. The DNA of the CDR3 is TGTGCCAGCAGCCCCACAGGGAACTATGGCTACACCTTC.